The next 22 T cell receptor beta chains were all read from a single sample in a study of blood T cell repertoires in COVID-19. The data were produced by immunoSEQ multiplex PCR, yet TCRdb's version contains in-frame clones alone and is incomplete. Among 25,000 to 35,000 clones, 60% to 80% were seen once, and the ten largest hold 6% to 8%. The sequenced sample consisted of peripheral blood. These receptors were obtained from a woman between 65 and 79 years old with active or convalescent COVID-19.

This CDR3 is CASSPGQGRTEAFF. As DNA, the CDR3 is TGTGCCAGCAGCCCGGGACAGGGAAGGACTGAAGCTTTCTTT. The rearrangement uses TRBV6-2 or TRBV6-3 and TRBJ1-1, with 9 nucleotides matching TRBD1. CDR3 length: 14 amino acids. The V gene's germline CDR1 is MNHEY and CDR2 SVGEGT. Germline trimming cut 6 bases from V and 5 bases from J; bases unmatched to any gene: 7.

V and J are TRBV5-4 and TRBJ2-3; 7 bases align to TRBD2. The CDR3 has 15 amino acids. Per the germline V gene, CDR1 is SGHNT and CDR2 is YYREEE (reference sequence). V dropped 0 bases and J dropped 2; count of bases not matched to a gene: 3. The CDR3 reads CASSLALADTDTQYF. The CDR3, as DNA: TGTGCCAGCAGCTTGGCGCTAGCGGACACAGATACGCAGTATTTT.

This clone was seen a handful of times. The V and J genes are TRBV9 and TRBJ1-1; D remains unclear. V was shortened by 4 bases and J by 3 bases, with 13 bases between the two germline ends. Germline V lookup: CDR1 SGDLS, CDR2 YYNGEE. This CDR3 is 14 amino acids long. The CDR3 region has the DNA TGTGCCAGCAGCCTCCGCAGATTGGACACTGAAGCTTTCTTT. Its protein product is CASSLRRLDTEAFF.

J is TRBJ2-1 and V is TRBV29-1, with 7 nucleotides matching TRBD2. V was pared by 6 bases and J by 0 bases, with 2 bases of the junction left unmatched. The CDR3 spans 13 residues. The germline gives CDR1 SQVTM, CDR2 ANQGSEA. The CDR3 loop is CSVQRGSYNEQFF. The DNA for the CDR3 is TGCAGCGTCCAGCGGGGCTCCTACAATGAGCAGTTCTTC.

This rearrangement joins TRBV29-1 to TRBJ2-1; D unclear. The ends were cut back, 7 bases at V and 0 bases at J, with 10 bases in the middle. CDR3 length equals 13 residues. Looked up from germline, CDR1 is SQVTM and CDR2 is ANQGSEA. CDR3 DNA: TGCAGCGCCGGAGTAGTCTCCTACAATGAGCAGTTCTTC. This codes for CSAGVVSYNEQFF.

The chain has TRBV27 and TRBJ2-1; TRBD1 matches at 9 bases. The CDR3 contains 13 residues. Trimming at V came to 5 bases and at J to 9 bases, leaving 5 bases not matched to a gene. Germline V gene sequence: CDR1 MNHEY, CDR2 SMNVEV (reference sequence). The chain's CDR3 is CASSGQGTGEQFF. The CDR3 nucleotides are TGTGCCAGCAGTGGACAGGGGACCGGTGAGCAGTTCTTC.

The V gene is TRBV3-1 (or the pseudogene TRBV3-2), the J gene TRBJ2-5; 10 positions agree with TRBD2. The CDR3 runs to 15 residues. The V gene's germline CDR1 is LGHDT and CDR2 YNNKEL (reference sequence). The junction had 10 bases not matched to a gene; V was cut back by 3 bases and J by 9 bases. The CDR3 sequence is CASSQGSGRPGAQYF. DNA for the CDR3: TGTGCCAGCAGCCAGGGTAGCGGGAGGCCCGGGGCCCAGTACTTC.

The chain couples TRBV14 to TRBJ1-2; TRBD1 matches 8 bases. Germline CDR1 SGHDN, CDR2 FVKESK. The CDR3 covers 16 residues. V shed 3 bases and J 10 bases; nucleotides not matched to a gene: 16. The CDR3, as DNA: TGTGCCAGCAGCCATAGACAGGGGTCAAAAATATGGGACTACACCTTC. This codes for CASSHRQGSKIWDYTF.

The CDR3 DNA is TGTGCCAGCAGCGGGACAATGGGAGGAAACACCATATATTTT. Amino acids: CASSGTMGGNTIYF. The J gene is TRBJ1-3, the V gene TRBV11-3, with D possibly being TRBD1 (6 bases). Per germline, CDR1 SGHNT and CDR2 YENEEA. V lost 5 bases, J lost 4 bases, and 12 bases lay in between. The CDR3 length is 14 residues.

This clone was seen only a few times. This chain uses TRBV7-9 with TRBJ1-2; a possible D gene is TRBD1 (5 bases). Germline V gives CDR1 SEHNR, CDR2 FQNEAQ (reference sequence). The ends were cut back, 3 bases at V and 5 bases at J, with 13 bases in the middle. The CDR3 sequence is 14 residues long. The CDR3 reads CASSLDGTPYGYTF. CDR3 DNA sequence: TGTGCCAGCAGCTTGGATGGGACTCCTTATGGCTACACCTTC.

The J gene is TRBJ1-2, the V gene TRBV28; D is possibly TRBD1 (6 bases). The V end lost 10 bases, the J end lost 4 bases, and 16 bases lay between the germline ends. The germline gives CDR1 MDHEN, CDR2 SYDVKM. The CDR3 has 13 amino acids. CDR3 coding DNA: TGTGCCACGGGGGGCAGCCTCTCCTATGGCTACACCTTC. This gives the protein CATGGSLSYGYTF.

The chain joins TRBV5-1 to TRBJ2-5, with D maybe TRBD2 (5 bases). The CDR3 has 14 residues. Trimming cost V 0 bases and J 2 bases, with 8 bases left between them. The germline CDR1 and CDR2 sequences are SGHRS and YFSETQ. CDR3 protein: CASSLGGFQETQYF. In DNA, the CDR3 is TGCGCCAGCAGCTTGGGAGGGTTTCAAGAGACCCAGTACTTC.

This chain uses TRBV3-1 (or the pseudogene TRBV3-2) with TRBJ1-3; 11 bases map to TRBD1. The J segment lost 6 bases and the V segment lost 3 bases, leaving 4 bases of the junction unmatched. CDR3 length: 15 amino acids. Germline V lookup: CDR1 LGHDT, CDR2 YNNKEL (reference sequence). The CDR3 region has the DNA TGTGCCAGCAGCCACGGGACAGGGGGTGAAAACACCATATATTTT. Its protein product is CASSHGTGGENTIYF.

The chain uses TRBV29-1 and TRBJ1-1, with a tentative D call TRBD1 (5 bases). The CDR3 contains 11 residues. The V gene's germline CDR1 is SQVTM and CDR2 ANQGSEA. Trimming stripped 8 bases from V and 4 bases from J, with 11 bases between. The CDR3 reads CSSRGGTEAFF. CDR3 nucleotide sequence: TGCAGCTCCCGGGGGGGCACTGAAGCTTTCTTT.

The chain carries TRBV28 and TRBJ1-2; a weak D match, TRBD1 (6 bases). Germline V gene lookup returns CDR1 MDHEN and CDR2 SYDVKM. Trimming pared 6 bases from V and 7 bases from J, leaving 21 bases between. The CDR3 runs 15 residues. CDR3 bases: TGTGCCAGCAGGACAGCCTCAGGGGTTGTATTTGGCTACACCTTC. This translates into CASRTASGVVFGYTF.

This rearrangement joins TRBV18 to TRBJ2-1; D might be TRBD2 (7 bases). Germline CDR1 and CDR2: KGHSH and LQKENI. V was clipped by 2 bases and J by 6 bases, with 11 bases between them. This CDR3 comprises 14 residues. As DNA, the CDR3 is TGTGCCAGCTCACCAGGGGGGGCAATCAATGAGCAGTTCTTC. Translated, it gives CASSPGGAINEQFF. The variable domain in full, with the rest retrieved from reference TRBV18 and TRBJ2-1, is NAGVMQNPRHLVRRRGQEARLRCSPMKGHSHVYWYRQLPEEGLKFMVYLQKENIIDESGMPKERFSAEFPKEGPSILRIQQVVRGDSAAYFCASSPGGAINEQFFGPGTRLTVL.

This clone was seen a handful of times. The chain couples TRBV12-3 or TRBV12-4 to TRBJ1-1; tentatively, D is TRBD1 (6 bases). This CDR3 has 13 amino acids. The V end was cut by 6 bases, the J end by 8 bases, with 16 bases between. CDR3 nucleotides: TGTGCCAGCAGACTAACAGGGAAGATGGAAGCTTTCTTT. Protein: CASRLTGKMEAFF.

The rearrangement links TRBV4-1 to TRBJ2-7; tentative D call: TRBD2 (6 bases). V was clipped by 1 base and J by 0 bases, with 10 bases between them. This CDR3 has 15 residues. Germline V gene lookup returns CDR1 MGHRA and CDR2 YSYEKL. CDR3 sequence (DNA): TGCGCCAGCAGCCAAGCCGACGGGAGCTCCTACGAGCAGTACTTC. As protein: CASSQADGSSYEQYF.

This clone was observed a handful of times. The chain carries TRBV11-2 and TRBJ2-3; 7 nucleotides align to TRBD2. This CDR3 has 15 residues. The J segment lost 4 bases and the V segment lost 3 bases, leaving 7 bases of the junction unmatched. Germline CDR1 and CDR2: SGHAT and FQNNGV. CDR3 protein: CASSFRDYPADTQYF. CDR3 in DNA: TGTGCCAGCAGCTTCCGGGACTACCCAGCAGATACGCAGTATTTT.

The count of this clone is one. V is TRBV5-8 and J is TRBJ1-5; TRBD1 agrees at 10 bases. Germline V gene data show CDR1 as SGHTS and CDR2 as YDEGEE. The CDR3 runs to 18 residues. The V and J ends lost 4 bases and 0 bases, in that order; junction bases with no gene match: 10. The CDR3 sequence is CASSPPGQGSYSNQPQHF. The DNA for the CDR3 is TGTGCCAGCAGCCCCCCGGGACAGGGGAGTTATAGCAATCAGCCCCAGCATTTT.

The rearrangement joins TRBV5-1 to TRBJ1-2; no firm D call. This CDR3 has 14 amino acids. Trimming shortened V by 0 bases and J by 6 bases, and 12 bases separated the two germline ends. Germline V gene data show CDR1 as SGHRS and CDR2 as YFSETQ. This chain's CDR3 is CASSLAWAEDGYTF. The CDR3 DNA reads TGCGCCAGCAGCTTGGCTTGGGCGGAGGATGGCTACACCTTC.

The rearrangement joins TRBV19 to TRBJ2-3; TRBD1 matches at 8 bases. Germline-derived CDR1 and CDR2 are LNHDA and SQIVND (reference sequence). The V and J ends lost 8 bases and 1 base, in that order; junction bases with no gene match: 5. CDR3 length equals 14 residues. This CDR3 is CASETGQGTDTQYF. CDR3 in DNA: TGTGCCAGTGAGACGGGACAGGGCACAGATACGCAGTATTTT. Full variable domain (rest looked up from reference TRBV19 and TRBJ2-3): DGGITQSPKYLFRKEGQNVTLSCEQNLNHDAMYWYRQDPGQGLRLIYYSQIVNDFQKGDIAEGYSVSREKKESFPLTVTSAQKNPTAFYLCASETGQGTDTQYFGPGTRLTVL.